These 14 T cell receptor beta chains came from one sample sequenced in a study of human T cells and chemical hapten exposure. Stated time point: patch test 1, 2 weeks after DPC sensitization. Treatment described: therapeutic diphenylcyclopropenone sensitization with weekly scalp DPC. TCRdb recomputed calls from the RACE reads with MiXCR, one row per CDR3 protein. The table includes fewer than 400,000 distinct CDR3 sequences, 5.5% to 8% detected once. Sample: whole blood, taken in connection with sensitization to the hapten diphenylcyclopropenone (DPC). The source is a woman aged 18-35 years with alopecia areata. Some clones in this sample may be carry-over from other donors' samples.

This clonotype was detected many times. The chain has TRBV4-2 and TRBJ2-3, with D perhaps TRBD1 or TRBD2 (6 bases each). The CDR3 runs to 16 residues. Germline V gene lookup returns CDR1 LGHNA and CDR2 YNFKEQ. Trimming removed 0 bases at V and 4 bases at J, with 14 bases between. CDR3 in DNA: TGTGCCAGCAGCCAAGAAAGGGGGGTCGGGGCAGATACGCAGTATTTT. It translates to CASSQERGVGADTQYF.

The chain is built from TRBV10-3 and TRBJ2-3; 7 positions match TRBD2. Per the germline V gene, CDR1 is ENHRY and CDR2 is SYGVKD. The length of the CDR3 is 16 residues. With 6 bases clipped from V and 0 bases from J, the junction kept 9 bases outside the gene matches. As DNA, the CDR3 is TGTGCCATCAGCTCGCAGGCTAGCGGAAGCACAGATACGCAGTATTTT. Translating it yields CAISSQASGSTDTQYF.

The chain joins TRBV27 to TRBJ2-3, with TRBD2 matching 7 bases. The V segment lost 4 bases and the J segment 3 bases; nucleotides outside the gene matches: 7. Germline values: CDR1 MNHEY, CDR2 SMNVEV (reference sequence). The CDR3 runs to 15 residues. This CDR3 is CASSYGGGLTDTQYF. The CDR3 DNA reads as TGTGCCAGCAGTTATGGGGGGGGACTGACAGATACGCAGTATTTT.

This clonotype was observed many times. V usage is TRBV27 and J usage is TRBJ2-7, with TRBD1 matching 9 bases. From germline, CDR1 is MNHEY and CDR2 SMNVEV (reference sequence). The CDR3 consists of 14 residues. V lost 6 bases to trimming and J lost 2 bases; unmatched junction nucleotides: 5. The CDR3 sequence: CASSRQGGAYEQYF. CDR3 nucleotides: TGTGCCAGCAGCCGACAGGGGGGAGCCTACGAGCAGTACTTC.

CDR3 region: CASSLTALSGLAGGLTDTQYF. The CDR3 DNA sequence: TGTGCCAGCAGCTTAACCGCCCTATCGGGACTAGCGGGGGGGCTCACAGATACGCAGTATTTT. This chain joins TRBV7-3 and TRBJ2-3, with TRBD2 matching over 16 bases. The CDR3 runs to 21 residues. The V gene end was trimmed by 0 bases and the J gene end by 2 bases; junction bases not matched to a gene: 11. CDR1 and CDR2 from the germline V gene are SGHTA and FQGTGA.

At least ten counts were recorded for this clonotype. The genes are TRBV4-3 and TRBJ1-6; no definite D call. The CDR3 consists of 14 residues. The germline gives CDR1 LGHNA, CDR2 YSLEER. The ends were cut back, 0 bases at V and 7 bases at J, with 7 bases in the middle. CDR3 bases: TGCGCCAGCAGCCAAGAAATCGAGAATTCACCCCTCCACTTT. This translates into CASSQEIENSPLHF.

This clonotype came up a few times. The gene calls are TRBV28 and TRBJ2-7, with 7 bases identical to TRBD1. CDR1 MDHEN and CDR2 SYDVKM come from the germline V gene. V lost 4 bases and J lost 2; bases outside the gene matches: 11. This CDR3 is built from 16 residues. The CDR3 reads CASSSPGQGVPYEQYF. The CDR3 coding sequence is TGTGCCAGCAGTTCCCCGGGCCAGGGGGTCCCCTACGAGCAGTACTTC.

This clonotype appeared a few times. The V and J genes are TRBV7-9 and TRBJ2-3; TRBD1 agrees at 7 bases. After removal of 0 bases from V and 6 bases from J, the junction contained 6 bases not matched to a gene. The germline gives CDR1 SEHNR, CDR2 FQNEAQ (reference sequence). The CDR3 totals 15 residues. The chain's CDR3 is CASSLAETGPDTQYF. The CDR3 nucleotides read TGTGCCAGCAGCTTAGCCGAGACAGGGCCCGATACGCAGTATTTT.

In its sample, this clonotype was seen a few times. This chain uses TRBV10-3 with TRBJ1-4; D ambiguous. The V and J ends lost 8 bases and 5 bases respectively, with 9 bases between them. CDR1 is ENHRY, CDR2 SYGVKD, per germline. The CDR3 has 12 amino acids. The CDR3: CAIGRVNEKLFF. The CDR3 DNA sequence: TGTGCCATCGGGAGGGTCAATGAAAAACTGTTTTTT.

This clonotype was counted only a few times. The J gene is TRBJ2-7, the V gene TRBV7-9; D is possibly TRBD2 (5 bases). V dropped 1 base and J dropped 0 bases, with 25 bases sitting between them. CDR1 and CDR2 from the germline V gene are SEHNR and FQNEAQ (reference sequence). This CDR3 region has 20 residues. The CDR3 nucleotides are TGTGCCAGCAGCTTAGAATTGGGCGGGCGGAATCCTTTAAGCTCCTACGAGCAGTACTTC. It codes for CASSLELGGRNPLSSYEQYF.

The genes are TRBV12-3 or TRBV12-4 and TRBJ1-2, with TRBD1 identical over 7 bases. The CDR3 totals 15 residues. V shed 5 bases, J shed 4 bases, and the junction held 10 bases outside the gene matches. CDR3 DNA sequence: TGTGCCAGCAGTCTGAACGACAGGGCCGGCTATGGCTACACCTTC. Translating gives CASSLNDRAGYGYTF.

This clonotype was seen repeatedly, ten times or more. This chain links TRBV10-3 with TRBJ2-3, with D possibly matching TRBD2 (5 bases). V was cut by 3 bases and J by 5 bases, with 18 bases left in between. This CDR3 spans 16 amino acids. In germline, CDR1 is ENHRY, CDR2 SYGVKD. The CDR3 region is CAISERESTVVDTQYF. Here the CDR3 DNA reads TGTGCCATCAGTGAACGGGAATCGACGGTGGTAGATACGCAGTATTTT.

In this sample, this clonotype turned up many times. The rearrangement uses TRBV10-3 and TRBJ2-7; D not certain. V lost 10 bases, J lost 0 bases, and 16 bases lay in between. This CDR3 spans 14 amino acids. Germline CDR1 and CDR2: ENHRY and SYGVKD. CDR3 region: CASSGLTDSYEQYF. The CDR3 DNA reads as TGTGCCAGCTCTGGGCTCACAGACTCCTACGAGCAGTACTTC.

The V gene is TRBV15, the J gene TRBJ2-2; D assignment may be TRBD1 or TRBD2 (6 bases each). V lost 0 bases and J lost 2, with 7 bases in between. The CDR3 covers 15 residues. From germline, CDR1 is LNHNV and CDR2 YYDKDF (reference sequence). CDR3 sequence: CATSRDGGNTGELFF. The DNA of the CDR3 is TGTGCCACCAGCAGAGACGGGGGCAACACCGGGGAGCTGTTTTTT.